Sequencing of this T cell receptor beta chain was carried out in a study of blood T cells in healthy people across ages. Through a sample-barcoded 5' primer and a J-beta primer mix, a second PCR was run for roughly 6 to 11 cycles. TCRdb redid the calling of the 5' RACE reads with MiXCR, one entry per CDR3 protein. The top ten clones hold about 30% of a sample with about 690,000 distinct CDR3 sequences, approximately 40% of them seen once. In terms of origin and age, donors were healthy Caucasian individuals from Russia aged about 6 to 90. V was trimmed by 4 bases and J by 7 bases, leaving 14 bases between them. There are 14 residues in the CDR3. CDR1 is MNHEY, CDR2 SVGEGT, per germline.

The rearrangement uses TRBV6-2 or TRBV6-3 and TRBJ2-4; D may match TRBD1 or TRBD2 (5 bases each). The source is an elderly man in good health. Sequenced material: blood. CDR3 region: CASSSLGTDNIQYF. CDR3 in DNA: TGTGCCAGCAGTTCCCTAGGGACGGATAACATTCAGTACTTC.